This T cell receptor beta chain was captured by sequencing in a study of technical replicates of blood from several donors. Generated by immunoSEQ multiplex PCR, the TCRdb table keeps only in-frame clones and is missing some. The data contain approximately 79,000 clones, around 96% of them seen just once; the ten biggest clones take up approximately 0.32%. V was pared by 4 bases and J by 6 bases, with 10 bases between. The CDR3 consists of 12 residues. Germline lookup yields CDR1 MNHEY and CDR2 SVGAGI. The TCR originated in a human donor in good health. The specimen was T cells isolated from PBMCs. The chain has TRBV6-5 and TRBJ2-7; D not certain. CDR3 DNA: TGTGCCAGCAGTTTCAGAGGAAGCGAGCAGTACTTC. Protein product: CASSFRGSEQYF.